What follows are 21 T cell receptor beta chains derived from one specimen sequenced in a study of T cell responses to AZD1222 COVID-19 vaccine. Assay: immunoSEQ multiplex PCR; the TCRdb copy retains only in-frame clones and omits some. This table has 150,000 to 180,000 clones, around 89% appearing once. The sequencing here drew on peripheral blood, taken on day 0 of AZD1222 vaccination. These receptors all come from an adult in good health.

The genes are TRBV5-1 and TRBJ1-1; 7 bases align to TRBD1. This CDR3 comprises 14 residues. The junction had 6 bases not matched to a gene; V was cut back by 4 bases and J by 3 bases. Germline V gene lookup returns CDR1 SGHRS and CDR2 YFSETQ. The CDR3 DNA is TGCGCCAGCAGCGGAGGGGGCTGGGACACTGAAGCTTTCTTT. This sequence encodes CASSGGGWDTEAFF.

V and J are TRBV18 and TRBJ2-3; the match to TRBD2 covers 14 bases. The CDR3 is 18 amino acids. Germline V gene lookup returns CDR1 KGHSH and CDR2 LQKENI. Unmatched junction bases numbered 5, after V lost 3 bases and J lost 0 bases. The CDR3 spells CASSPGLAGGPSTDTQYF. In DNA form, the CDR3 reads TGTGCCAGCTCACCCGGACTAGCGGGGGGACCTAGCACAGATACGCAGTATTTT.

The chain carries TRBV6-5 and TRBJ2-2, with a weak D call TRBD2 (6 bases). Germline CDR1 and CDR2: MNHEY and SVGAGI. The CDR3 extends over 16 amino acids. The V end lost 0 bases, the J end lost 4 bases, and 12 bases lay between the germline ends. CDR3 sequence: CASSYSRRGGTGELFF. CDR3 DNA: TGTGCCAGCAGTTACTCTAGGAGGGGAGGCACCGGGGAGCTGTTTTTT.

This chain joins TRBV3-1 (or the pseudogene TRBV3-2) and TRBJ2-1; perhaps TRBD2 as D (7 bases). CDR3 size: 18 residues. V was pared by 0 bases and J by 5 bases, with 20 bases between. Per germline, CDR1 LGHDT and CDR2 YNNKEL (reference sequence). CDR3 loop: CASSQDKTGGPLHNEQFF. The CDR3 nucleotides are TGTGCCAGCAGCCAAGATAAGACCGGGGGGCCCCTACACAATGAGCAGTTCTTC.

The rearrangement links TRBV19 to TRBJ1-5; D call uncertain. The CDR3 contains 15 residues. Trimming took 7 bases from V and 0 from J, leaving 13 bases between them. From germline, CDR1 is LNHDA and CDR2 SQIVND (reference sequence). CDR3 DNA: TGTGCCAGTAATTTTGACCGCTATAGCAATCAGCCCCAGCATTTT. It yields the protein CASNFDRYSNQPQHF.

CDR3 sequence reads: CASSHPLGEQYF. The CDR3 region has the DNA TGTGCCAGCAGCCACCCTTTGGGAGAGCAGTACTTC. The rearrangement uses TRBV3-1 (or the pseudogene TRBV3-2) and TRBJ2-7; D not certain. CDR3 length: 12 amino acids. Deletions cut 3 bases from V and 7 bases from J, with 10 bases between. Germline CDR1 and CDR2: LGHDT and YNNKEL (reference sequence).

CDR3 bases: TGTGCCAGTAGTACAGGGACAAACAATCAGCCCCAGCATTTT. It is translated as CASSTGTNNQPQHF. J is TRBJ1-5 and V is TRBV19; tentative D call: TRBD1 (6 bases). The germline CDR1 and CDR2 sequences are LNHDA and SQIVND (reference sequence). The V end lost 4 bases, the J end lost 3 bases, and 10 bases lay between the germline ends. The CDR3 loop spans 14 amino acids. Based on the CDR3 plus reference TRBV19 and TRBJ1-5, the full variable domain is DGGITQSPKYLFRKEGQNVTLSCEQNLNHDAMYWYRQDPGQGLRLIYYSQIVNDFQKGDIAEGYSVSREKKESFPLTVTSAQKNPTAFYLCASSTGTNNQPQHFGDGTRLSIL.

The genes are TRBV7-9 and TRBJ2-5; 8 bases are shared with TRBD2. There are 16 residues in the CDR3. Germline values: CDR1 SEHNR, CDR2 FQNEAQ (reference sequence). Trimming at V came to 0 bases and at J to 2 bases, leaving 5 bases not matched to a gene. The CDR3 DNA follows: TGTGCCAGCAGCTTAGCGTTGGGACTAGGGCAAGAGACCCAGTACTTC. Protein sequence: CASSLALGLGQETQYF.

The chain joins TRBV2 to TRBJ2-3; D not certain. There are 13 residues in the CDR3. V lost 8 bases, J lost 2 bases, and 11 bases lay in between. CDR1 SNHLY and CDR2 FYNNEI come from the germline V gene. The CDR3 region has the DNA TGTGCCAGCGCGGCTATTCTCACAGATACGCAGTATTTT. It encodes CASAAILTDTQYF.

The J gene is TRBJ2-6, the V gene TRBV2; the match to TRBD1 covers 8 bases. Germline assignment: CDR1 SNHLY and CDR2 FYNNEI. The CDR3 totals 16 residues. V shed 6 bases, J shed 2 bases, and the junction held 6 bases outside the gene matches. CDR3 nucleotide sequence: TGTGCCAGCAGAGGACAGGGACAACCTGGGGCCAACGTCCTGACTTTC. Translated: CASRGQGQPGANVLTF.

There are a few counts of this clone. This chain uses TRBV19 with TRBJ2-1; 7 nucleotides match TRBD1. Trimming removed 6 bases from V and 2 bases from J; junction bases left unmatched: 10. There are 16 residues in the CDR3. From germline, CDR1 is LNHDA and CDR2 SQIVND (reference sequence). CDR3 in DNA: TGTGCCAGTAGCATGATACAGGGGTGGACCTACAATGAGCAGTTCTTC. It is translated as CASSMIQGWTYNEQFF.

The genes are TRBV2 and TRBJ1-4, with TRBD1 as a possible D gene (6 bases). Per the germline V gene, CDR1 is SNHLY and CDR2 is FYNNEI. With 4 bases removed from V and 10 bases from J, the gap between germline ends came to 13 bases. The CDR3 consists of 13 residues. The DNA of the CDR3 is TGTGCCAGCAGTGTCGGGACACAAGCAAAACTGTTTTTT. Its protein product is CASSVGTQAKLFF.

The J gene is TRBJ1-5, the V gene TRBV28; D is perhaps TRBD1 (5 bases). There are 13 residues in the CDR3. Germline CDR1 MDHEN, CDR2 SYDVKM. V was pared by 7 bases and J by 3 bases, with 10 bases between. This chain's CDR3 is CASIGGNNQPQHF. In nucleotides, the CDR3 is TGTGCCAGCATTGGGGGGAACAATCAGCCCCAGCATTTT. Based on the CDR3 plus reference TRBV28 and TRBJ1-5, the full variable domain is DVKVTQSSRYLVKRTGEKVFLECVQDMDHENMFWYRQDPGLGLRLIYFSYDVKMKEKGDIPEGYSVSREKKERFSLILESASTNQTSMYLCASIGGNNQPQHFGDGTRLSIL.

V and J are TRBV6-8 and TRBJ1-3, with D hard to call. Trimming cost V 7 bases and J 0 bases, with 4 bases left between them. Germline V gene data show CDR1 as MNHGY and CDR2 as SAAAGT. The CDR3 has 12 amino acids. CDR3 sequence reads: CASTGSGNTIYF. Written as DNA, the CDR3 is TGTGCCAGCACCGGCTCTGGAAACACCATATATTTT.

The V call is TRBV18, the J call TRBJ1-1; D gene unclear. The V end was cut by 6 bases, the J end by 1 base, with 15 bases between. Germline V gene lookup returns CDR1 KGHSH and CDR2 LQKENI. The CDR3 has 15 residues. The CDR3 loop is CASSPVPTRNTEAFF. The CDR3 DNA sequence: TGTGCCAGCTCTCCAGTCCCAACGCGGAACACTGAAGCTTTCTTT. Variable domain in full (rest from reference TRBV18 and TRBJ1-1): NAGVMQNPRHLVRRRGQEARLRCSPMKGHSHVYWYRQLPEEGLKFMVYLQKENIIDESGMPKERFSAEFPKEGPSILRIQQVVRGDSAAYFCASSPVPTRNTEAFFGQGTRLTVV.

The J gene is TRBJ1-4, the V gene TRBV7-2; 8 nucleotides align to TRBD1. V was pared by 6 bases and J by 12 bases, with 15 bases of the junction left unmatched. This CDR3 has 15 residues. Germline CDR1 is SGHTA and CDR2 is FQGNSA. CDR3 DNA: TGTGCCAGCAGTCTCACCTCAGGGGGCAGGGGGGAACTGTTTTTT. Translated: CASSLTSGGRGELFF.

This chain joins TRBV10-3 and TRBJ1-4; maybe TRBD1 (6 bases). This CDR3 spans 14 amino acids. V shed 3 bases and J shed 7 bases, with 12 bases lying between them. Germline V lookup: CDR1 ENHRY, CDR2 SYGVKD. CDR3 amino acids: CAISEKGEGEKLFF. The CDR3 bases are TGTGCCATCAGTGAAAAGGGGGAGGGTGAAAAACTGTTTTTT.

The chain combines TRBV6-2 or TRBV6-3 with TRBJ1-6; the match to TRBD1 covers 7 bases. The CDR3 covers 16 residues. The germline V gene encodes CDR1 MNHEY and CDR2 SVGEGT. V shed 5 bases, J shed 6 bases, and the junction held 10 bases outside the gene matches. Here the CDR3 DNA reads TGTGCCAGCAGTACACTCATGACAGGGAGTAATTCACCCCTCCACTTT. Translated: CASSTLMTGSNSPLHF.

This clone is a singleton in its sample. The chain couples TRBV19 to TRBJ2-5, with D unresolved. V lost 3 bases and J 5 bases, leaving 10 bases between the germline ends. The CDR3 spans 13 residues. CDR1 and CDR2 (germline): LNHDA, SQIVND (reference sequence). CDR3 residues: CASSISVEETQYF. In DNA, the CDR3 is TGTGCCAGTAGTATCTCGGTAGAGGAGACCCAGTACTTC.

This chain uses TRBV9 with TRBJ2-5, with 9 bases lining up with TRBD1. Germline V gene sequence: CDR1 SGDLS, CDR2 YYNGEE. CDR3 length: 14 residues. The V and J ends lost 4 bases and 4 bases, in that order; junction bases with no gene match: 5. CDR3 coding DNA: TGTGCCAGCAGCCCAACAGGGGGCCGAGAGACCCAGTACTTC. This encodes CASSPTGGRETQYF.

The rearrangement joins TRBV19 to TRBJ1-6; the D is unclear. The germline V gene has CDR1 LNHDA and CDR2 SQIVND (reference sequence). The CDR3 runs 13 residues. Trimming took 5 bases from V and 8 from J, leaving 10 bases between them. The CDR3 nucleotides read TGTGCCAGTAGTGACCGGACGGATTCACCCCTCCACTTT. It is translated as CASSDRTDSPLHF.